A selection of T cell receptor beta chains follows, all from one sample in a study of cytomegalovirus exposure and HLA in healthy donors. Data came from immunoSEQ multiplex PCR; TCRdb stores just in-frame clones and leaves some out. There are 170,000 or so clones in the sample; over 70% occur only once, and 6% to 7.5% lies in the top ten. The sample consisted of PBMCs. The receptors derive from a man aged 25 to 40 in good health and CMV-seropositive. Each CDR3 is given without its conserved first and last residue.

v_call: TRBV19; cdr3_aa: ASSRDFNTEAF
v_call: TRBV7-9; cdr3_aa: ASSLASGADTQY
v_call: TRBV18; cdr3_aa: ASSLVKELEAF
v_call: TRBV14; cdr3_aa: ASSPDRDLYQETQY
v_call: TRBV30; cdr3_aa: AWRLGQGKNSPLH
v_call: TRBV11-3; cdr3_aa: ASSSARGGRSNEQF
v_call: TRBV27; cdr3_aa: ASSSRLAGGHSYEQY
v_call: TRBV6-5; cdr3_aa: ASSYEAGQNTEAF
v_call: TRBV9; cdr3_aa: ASSVVGKTSGYT
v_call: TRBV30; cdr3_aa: AWSRRGRGDEKLF
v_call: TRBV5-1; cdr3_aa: ASSLGGTSGQETQY
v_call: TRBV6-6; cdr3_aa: ATKGDRSEKLF
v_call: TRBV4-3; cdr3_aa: ASSQESRRTEAF
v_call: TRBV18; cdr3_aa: ASSFSGTASGNTIY
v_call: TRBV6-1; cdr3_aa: ATAGDGSNQPQH
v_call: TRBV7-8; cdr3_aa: ASSLSNRGKGPGELF
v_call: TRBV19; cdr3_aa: ASSPQGYTDTQY
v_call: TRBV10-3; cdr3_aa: AISDFQGAGNTEAF
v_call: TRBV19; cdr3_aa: ASSPNRGSTAGNTIY
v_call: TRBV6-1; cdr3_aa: ASSEQGQPQH
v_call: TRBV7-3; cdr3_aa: ASSSGGQEPTINNEQF
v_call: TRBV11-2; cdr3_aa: ASSLQAGAGELF
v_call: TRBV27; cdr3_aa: ASSLSPPSYTGELF
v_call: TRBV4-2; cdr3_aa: ASSQDGGNSGNTIY
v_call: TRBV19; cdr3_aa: ASNTTPGGELF
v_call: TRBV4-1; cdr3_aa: ASSPTGPQDEQY
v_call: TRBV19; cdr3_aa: ASSIGRGETQY
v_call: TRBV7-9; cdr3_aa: ASSLTTGDEKLF
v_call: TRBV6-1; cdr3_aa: ASREGRGLAYYEQY
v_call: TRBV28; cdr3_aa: ASSLGGISDEQY
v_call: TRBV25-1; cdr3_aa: ASSEFLPTGGNTEAF
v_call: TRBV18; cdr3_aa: ASSPQGQGSYEQY
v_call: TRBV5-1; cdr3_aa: ASGTGGVGEQF
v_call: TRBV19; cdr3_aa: ASSPRGIPRPSYEQY
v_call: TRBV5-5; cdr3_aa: ASRRGGPFQETQY
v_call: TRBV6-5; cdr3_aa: ASSREGGTGNTIY
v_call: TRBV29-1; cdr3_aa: SVAAGIPYEQY
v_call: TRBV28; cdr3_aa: ASSLSGRYEQY
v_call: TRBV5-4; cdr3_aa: ASSPRGGGTRAT
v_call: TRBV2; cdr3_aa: ASIRLGQESYT
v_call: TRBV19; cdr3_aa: ASSMRDRAYEQY
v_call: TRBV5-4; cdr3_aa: ASSLPLAGEETQY
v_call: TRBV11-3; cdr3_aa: ASSAGPTDTQY
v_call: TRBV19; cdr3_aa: ASSIALAGDPYNEQF
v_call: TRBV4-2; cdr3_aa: ASSQVLVAGENNEQF
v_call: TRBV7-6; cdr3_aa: ASSLVGDRGHGGELF
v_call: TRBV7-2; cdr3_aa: ASTLEGGRRNYGYT
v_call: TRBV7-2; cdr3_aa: ASTLTIRDSQF
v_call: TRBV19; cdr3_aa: ASRPGPSTSGSDIQY
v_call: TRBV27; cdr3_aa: ASSLRGMYGYT
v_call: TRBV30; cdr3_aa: ALSGSFYNEQF